This TCR beta chain is from a study of PD-1 blockade in mismatch repair-deficient tumors. The study's findings and limits: Tumor-resident clones, often undetectable pretreatment in blood, expanded then contracted after pembrolizumab.

Assay: immunoSEQ multiplex PCR; the TCRdb copy retains only in-frame clones and omits some. The sample includes about 14,000 clones, roughly nine tenths of them seen just once. The V and J ends lost 4 bases and 5 bases, in that order; junction bases with no gene match: 4. CDR3 length: 14 amino acids. Germline CDR1 is SGHRS and CDR2 is YFSETQ. Time point: approximately ten-day in vitro stimulation with candidate neoantigen peptide 6. Cells were stimulated roughly 10 days with each of roughly 7 ELISpot-reactive neoantigens. Clone fold changes were calculated against an identical culture without peptide. As concerns this clone: The antigen is unknown.

The receptor comes from an adult with mismatch repair-deficient cancer. V usage is TRBV5-1 and J usage is TRBJ2-1, with TRBD1 identical over 9 bases. The sequences come from cells cultured in vitro, collected from a patient treated with pembrolizumab. The CDR3 sequence is CASSKDRGDNEQFF. The CDR3 DNA reads TGCGCCAGCAGCAAAGACAGGGGGGACAATGAGCAGTTCTTC.